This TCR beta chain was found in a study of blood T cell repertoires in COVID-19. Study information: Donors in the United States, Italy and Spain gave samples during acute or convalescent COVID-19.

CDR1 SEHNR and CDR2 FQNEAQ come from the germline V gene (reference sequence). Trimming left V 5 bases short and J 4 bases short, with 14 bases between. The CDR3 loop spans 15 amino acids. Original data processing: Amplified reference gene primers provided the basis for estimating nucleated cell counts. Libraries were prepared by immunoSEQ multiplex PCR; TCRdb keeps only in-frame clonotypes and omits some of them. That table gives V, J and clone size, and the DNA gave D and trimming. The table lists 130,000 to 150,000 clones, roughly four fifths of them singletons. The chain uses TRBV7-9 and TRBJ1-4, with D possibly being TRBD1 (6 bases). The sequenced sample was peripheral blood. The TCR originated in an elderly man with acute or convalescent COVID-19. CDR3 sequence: CASSHLQGLNEKLFF. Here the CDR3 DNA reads TGTGCCAGCAGCCATTTACAGGGCCTTAATGAAAAACTGTTTTTT.